These T cell receptor beta chains were read from a single sample in a study of T cells after yellow fever vaccination. TCRdb re-analysed the 5' RACE reads in MiXCR, keeping a single row per CDR3 protein. The sample holds a few hundred thousand distinct CDR3 sequences, about 3.5% seen once. The sequences come from PBMCs, collected on the day of the yellow fever booster vaccination. The receptors originated from a man younger than 30 who received the YFV17D yellow fever vaccine. Both conserved end residues are part of each CDR3. A D gene is named only where the DNA matches it firmly. For some rows the clone size is stated as once, few or many, or as a class when expanded; others skip it.

CDR3aa: CATSESQGAGDTQYF
CDR3nt: TGTGCCACCAGTGAATCACAGGGGGCCGGAGATACGCAGTATTTT
abundance: few
j_gene: TRBJ2-3
d_gene: TRBD1
v_gene: TRBV24-1

CDR3aa: CASGVTGDTEAFF
CDR3nt: TGTGCCAGCGGAGTGACAGGGGACACTGAAGCTTTCTTT
abundance: few
j_gene: TRBJ1-1
d_gene: TRBD1
v_gene: TRBV5-5

CDR3aa: CASSFPDSNQPQHF
CDR3nt: TGTGCCAGCAGTTTTCCGGATAGCAATCAGCCCCAGCATTTT
abundance: NA
j_gene: TRBJ1-5
d_gene: NA
v_gene: TRBV12-3/TRBV12-4

CDR3aa: CASLKEGGNEKLFF
CDR3nt: TGTGCCAGCCTTAAGGAGGGTGGTAATGAAAAACTGTTTTTT
abundance: many
j_gene: TRBJ1-4
d_gene: NA
v_gene: TRBV7-9

CDR3aa: CASSPLDWAEAFF
CDR3nt: TGTGCCAGCAGCCCACTGGATTGGGCTGAAGCTTTCTTT
abundance: many
j_gene: TRBJ1-1
d_gene: NA
v_gene: TRBV7-8

CDR3aa: CASRQLQGARETQYF
CDR3nt: TGTGCCAGCAGGCAGCTACAGGGGGCGCGAGAGACCCAGTACTTC
abundance: few
j_gene: TRBJ2-5
d_gene: TRBD1
v_gene: TRBV6-4

CDR3aa: CASSTGRVVDTQYF
CDR3nt: TGCGCCAGCAGCACCGGGAGGGTCGTAGATACGCAGTATTTT
abundance: NA
j_gene: TRBJ2-3
d_gene: TRBD2
v_gene: TRBV5-1

CDR3aa: CASSSQGITGNTIYF
CDR3nt: TGTGCCAGCAGCTCACAGGGAATAACTGGAAACACCATATATTTT
abundance: NA
j_gene: TRBJ1-3
d_gene: NA
v_gene: TRBV12-1

CDR3aa: CASSIRTGTTEQYF
CDR3nt: TGCGCCAGCAGCATAAGGACAGGGACGACCGAGCAGTACTTC
abundance: NA
j_gene: TRBJ2-7
d_gene: TRBD1
v_gene: TRBV5-1

CDR3aa: CARPPPNTEAFF
CDR3nt: TGTGCCAGGCCGCCACCGAACACTGAAGCTTTCTTT
abundance: NA
j_gene: TRBJ1-1
d_gene: NA
v_gene: TRBV18

CDR3aa: CASSLGGYRAETQYF
CDR3nt: TGTGCCAGCAGTTTAGGGGGGTACAGGGCTGAGACCCAGTACTTC
abundance: NA
j_gene: TRBJ2-5
d_gene: NA
v_gene: TRBV12-3/TRBV12-4

CDR3aa: CASSSRQQDTQNF
CDR3nt: TGTGCCAGCAGTTCCAGACAGCAGGATACGCAGAATTTT
abundance: once
j_gene: TRBJ2-3
d_gene: NA
v_gene: TRBV27

CDR3aa: CASSPVGRKAGNTIYF
CDR3nt: TGTGCCAGCAGCCCGGTGGGCAGGAAGGCTGGAAACACCATATATTTT
abundance: many
j_gene: TRBJ1-3
d_gene: NA
v_gene: TRBV12-3/TRBV12-4

CDR3aa: CASNRGGANEQFF
CDR3nt: TGTGCCAGCAACCGCGGGGGGGCAAATGAGCAGTTCTTC
abundance: many
j_gene: TRBJ2-1
d_gene: TRBD2
v_gene: TRBV2

CDR3aa: CASSPTDYQPQHF
CDR3nt: TGTGCCAGCAGCCCGACGGACTATCAGCCCCAGCATTTT
abundance: many
j_gene: TRBJ1-5
d_gene: NA
v_gene: TRBV7-9

CDR3aa: CASSEVGGYTF
CDR3nt: TGTGCCAGCAGTGAAGTTGGTGGCTACACCTTC
abundance: few
j_gene: TRBJ1-2
d_gene: NA
v_gene: TRBV6-1

CDR3aa: CSATSGNSGNTIYF
CDR3nt: TGCAGTGCTACCTCCGGAAACTCTGGAAACACCATATATTTT
abundance: NA
j_gene: TRBJ1-3
d_gene: NA
v_gene: TRBV20-1

CDR3aa: CASSLVGDQPQHF
CDR3nt: TGTGCCAGCAGCTTAGTGGGGGATCAGCCCCAGCATTTT
abundance: many
j_gene: TRBJ1-5
d_gene: NA
v_gene: TRBV7-2

CDR3aa: CASSEDSYTEAFF
CDR3nt: TGTGCCAGCAGCGAGGACAGTTACACTGAAGCTTTCTTT
abundance: many
j_gene: TRBJ1-1
d_gene: NA
v_gene: TRBV6-5

CDR3aa: CASSLLASGANVLTF
CDR3nt: TGCGCCAGCAGCCTTCTAGCTTCTGGGGCCAACGTCCTGACTTTC
abundance: many
j_gene: TRBJ2-6
d_gene: NA
v_gene: TRBV5-1

CDR3aa: CASSLEGGLGYNEQFF
CDR3nt: TGCGCCAGCAGCTTGGAGGGTGGATTAGGTTACAATGAGCAGTTCTTC
abundance: many
j_gene: TRBJ2-1
d_gene: NA
v_gene: TRBV5-1

CDR3aa: CASSPLGLAEKLFF
CDR3nt: TGCGCCAGCAGCCCTCTAGGGCTGGCTGAAAAACTGTTTTTT
abundance: few
j_gene: TRBJ1-4
d_gene: NA
v_gene: TRBV5-1

CDR3aa: CASSRWGEAFF
CDR3nt: TGTGCCAGCAGCCGGTGGGGAGAAGCTTTCTTT
abundance: many
j_gene: TRBJ1-1
d_gene: NA
v_gene: TRBV7-9

CDR3aa: CASSLVPGPGYGYTF
CDR3nt: TGCGCCAGCAGCTTGGTACCCGGGCCCGGCTATGGCTACACCTTC
abundance: many
j_gene: TRBJ1-2
d_gene: NA
v_gene: TRBV5-1

CDR3aa: CASSPDGTGRNGYTF
CDR3nt: TGTGCCAGCTCACCAGACGGGACAGGGCGAAATGGCTACACCTTC
abundance: many
j_gene: TRBJ1-2
d_gene: TRBD1
v_gene: TRBV18

CDR3aa: CASSLGTGLRYYGYTF
CDR3nt: TGTGCCAGCAGCCTAGGGACAGGGCTACGTTACTATGGCTACACCTTC
abundance: NA
j_gene: TRBJ1-2
d_gene: TRBD1
v_gene: TRBV13

CDR3aa: CASSYRDRGLMNTEAFF
CDR3nt: TGTGCCAGCAGCTACCGGGACAGGGGGCTGATGAACACTGAAGCTTTCTTT
abundance: many
j_gene: TRBJ1-1
d_gene: TRBD1
v_gene: TRBV7-2

CDR3aa: CASSPEGRGYTF
CDR3nt: TGTGCCAGCAGCCCCGAGGGCAGGGGGTACACCTTC
abundance: many
j_gene: TRBJ1-2
d_gene: TRBD1
v_gene: TRBV7-2

CDR3aa: CASSLLAGSPLHF
CDR3nt: TGTGCCAGCAGCCTCCTTGCCGGTTCACCCCTCCACTTT
abundance: NA
j_gene: TRBJ1-6
d_gene: NA
v_gene: TRBV12-3/TRBV12-4

CDR3aa: CASSSGQNYGYTF
CDR3nt: TGTGCCAGCAGCTCGGGACAGAACTATGGCTACACCTTC
abundance: many
j_gene: TRBJ1-2
d_gene: TRBD1
v_gene: TRBV11-2

CDR3aa: CASSYSPEGTYEQYF
CDR3nt: TGTGCCAGCAGTTACTCCCCGGAGGGAACCTACGAGCAGTACTTC
abundance: many
j_gene: TRBJ2-7
d_gene: NA
v_gene: TRBV6-2/TRBV6-3

CDR3aa: CASSQEDSYNEQFF
CDR3nt: TGTGCCAGCAGCCAAGAAGACAGTTATAATGAGCAGTTCTTC
abundance: many
j_gene: TRBJ2-1
d_gene: NA
v_gene: TRBV4-2

CDR3aa: CASSSQGASEAFF
CDR3nt: TGTGCCAGCAGCTCACAGGGGGCCTCTGAAGCTTTCTTT
abundance: many
j_gene: TRBJ1-1
d_gene: TRBD1
v_gene: TRBV7-3

CDR3aa: CASSLAGGAGQETQYF
CDR3nt: TGTGCCAGCAGCTTGGCCGGAGGGGCAGGACAAGAGACCCAGTACTTC
abundance: NA
j_gene: TRBJ2-5
d_gene: NA
v_gene: TRBV5-4

CDR3aa: CASSPRAGDLRYF
CDR3nt: TGTGCCAGCAGTCCTAGGGCAGGGGATTTACGGTACTTC
abundance: many
j_gene: TRBJ2-7
d_gene: NA
v_gene: TRBV27

CDR3aa: CASSEIITGSNYGYTF
CDR3nt: TGTGCCAGCAGTGAGATTATAACAGGGAGTAACTATGGCTACACCTTC
abundance: few
j_gene: TRBJ1-2
d_gene: NA
v_gene: TRBV2

CDR3aa: CASSLGGAVETQYF
CDR3nt: TGCGCCAGCAGCCTCGGGGGGGCGGTGGAGACCCAGTACTTC
abundance: NA
j_gene: TRBJ2-5
d_gene: TRBD2
v_gene: TRBV5-1

CDR3aa: CASSLVGSPGELFF
CDR3nt: TGTGCCAGCAGTTTAGTCGGGTCCCCCGGGGAGCTGTTTTTT
abundance: NA
j_gene: TRBJ2-2
d_gene: NA
v_gene: TRBV12-3/TRBV12-4

CDR3aa: CASSYLGQANSPLHF
CDR3nt: TGTGCCAGCAGTTACCTGGGACAGGCAAATTCACCCCTCCACTTT
abundance: many
j_gene: TRBJ1-6
d_gene: TRBD1
v_gene: TRBV6-2/TRBV6-3

CDR3aa: CASSPRKGTGFTDTQYF
CDR3nt: TGCGCCAGCAGCCCGAGGAAGGGGACTGGATTCACAGATACGCAGTATTTT
abundance: many
j_gene: TRBJ2-3
d_gene: NA
v_gene: TRBV4-1

CDR3aa: CASSPRLAGGYLNEQFF
CDR3nt: TGCGCCAGCAGCCCCCGACTAGCGGGGGGTTATTTGAATGAGCAGTTCTTC
abundance: few
j_gene: TRBJ2-1
d_gene: TRBD2
v_gene: TRBV4-1

CDR3aa: CASSAGTGGWEQFF
CDR3nt: TGCGCCAGCAGCGCCGGGACAGGGGGCTGGGAGCAGTTCTTC
abundance: many
j_gene: TRBJ2-1
d_gene: TRBD1
v_gene: TRBV4-3

CDR3aa: CASSYTGELFF
CDR3nt: TGTGCCAGCAGCTACACCGGGGAGCTGTTTTTT
abundance: many
j_gene: TRBJ2-2
d_gene: NA
v_gene: TRBV7-9

CDR3aa: CASSFPDRGPETEAFF
CDR3nt: TGCGCCAGCAGCTTCCCGGACAGGGGGCCGGAGACTGAAGCTTTCTTT
abundance: many
j_gene: TRBJ1-1
d_gene: TRBD1
v_gene: TRBV5-1

CDR3aa: CATSLAGALSYNEQFF
CDR3nt: TGTGCCACCAGTCTAGCGGGGGCCCTCTCCTACAATGAGCAGTTCTTC
abundance: few
j_gene: TRBJ2-1
d_gene: TRBD2
v_gene: TRBV15

CDR3aa: CASSVRGQGWAGNTIYF
CDR3nt: TGTGCCAGCAGCGTCCGTGGACAGGGTTGGGCTGGAAACACCATATATTTT
abundance: many
j_gene: TRBJ1-3
d_gene: TRBD1
v_gene: TRBV9

CDR3aa: CATSFGDGYTF
CDR3nt: TGTGCCACCAGTTTTGGGGACGGCTACACCTTC
abundance: few
j_gene: TRBJ1-2
d_gene: NA
v_gene: TRBV24-1

CDR3aa: CASIPHPGTMNTEAFF
CDR3nt: TGTGCCAGCATCCCGCATCCCGGGACAATGAACACTGAAGCTTTCTTT
abundance: few
j_gene: TRBJ1-1
d_gene: NA
v_gene: TRBV6-5